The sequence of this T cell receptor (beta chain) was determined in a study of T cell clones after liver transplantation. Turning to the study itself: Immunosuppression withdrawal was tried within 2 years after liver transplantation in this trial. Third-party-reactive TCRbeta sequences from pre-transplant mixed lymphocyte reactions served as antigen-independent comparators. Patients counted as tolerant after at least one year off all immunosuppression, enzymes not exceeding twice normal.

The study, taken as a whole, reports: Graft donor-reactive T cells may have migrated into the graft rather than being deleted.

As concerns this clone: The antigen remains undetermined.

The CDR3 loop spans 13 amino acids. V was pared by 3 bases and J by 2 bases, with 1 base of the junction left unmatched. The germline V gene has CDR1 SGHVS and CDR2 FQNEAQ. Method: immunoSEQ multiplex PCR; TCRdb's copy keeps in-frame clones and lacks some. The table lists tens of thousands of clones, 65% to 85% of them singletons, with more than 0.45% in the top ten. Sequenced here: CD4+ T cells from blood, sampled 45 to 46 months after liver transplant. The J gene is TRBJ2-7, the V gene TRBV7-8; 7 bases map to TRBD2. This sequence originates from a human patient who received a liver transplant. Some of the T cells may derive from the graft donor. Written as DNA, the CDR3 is TGTGCCAGCAGCTTTACTAGCGCCTACGAGCAGTACTTC. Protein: CASSFTSAYEQYF.